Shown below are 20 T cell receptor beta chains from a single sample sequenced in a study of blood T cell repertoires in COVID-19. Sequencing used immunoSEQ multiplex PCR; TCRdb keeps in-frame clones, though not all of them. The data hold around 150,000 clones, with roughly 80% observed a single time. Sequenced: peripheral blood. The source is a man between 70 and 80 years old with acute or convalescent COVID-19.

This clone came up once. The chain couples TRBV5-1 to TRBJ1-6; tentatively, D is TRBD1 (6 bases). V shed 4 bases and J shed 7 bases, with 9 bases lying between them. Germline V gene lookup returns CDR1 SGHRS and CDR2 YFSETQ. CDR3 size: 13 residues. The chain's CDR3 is CASSPGENSPLHF. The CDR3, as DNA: TGCGCCAGCAGCCCAGGGGAAAATTCACCCCTCCACTTT.

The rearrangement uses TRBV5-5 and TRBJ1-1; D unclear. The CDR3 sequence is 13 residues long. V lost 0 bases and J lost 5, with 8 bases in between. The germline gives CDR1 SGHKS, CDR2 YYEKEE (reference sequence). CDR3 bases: TGTGCCAGCAGCTTGGCTGAGCTGACTGAAGCTTTCTTT. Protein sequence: CASSLAELTEAFF.

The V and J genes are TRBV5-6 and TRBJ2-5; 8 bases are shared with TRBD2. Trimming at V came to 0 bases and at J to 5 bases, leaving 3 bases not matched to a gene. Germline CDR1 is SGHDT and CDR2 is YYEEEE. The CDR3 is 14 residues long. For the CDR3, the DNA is TGTGCCAGCAGCTTGGCTAGCGGGTGGGAGACCCAGTACTTC. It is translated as CASSLASGWETQYF.

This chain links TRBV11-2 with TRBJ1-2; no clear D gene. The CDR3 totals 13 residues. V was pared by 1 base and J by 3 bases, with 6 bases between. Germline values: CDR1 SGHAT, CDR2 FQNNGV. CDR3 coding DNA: TGTGCCAGCAGCTTAGGGAGGGACTATGGCTACACCTTC. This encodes CASSLGRDYGYTF.

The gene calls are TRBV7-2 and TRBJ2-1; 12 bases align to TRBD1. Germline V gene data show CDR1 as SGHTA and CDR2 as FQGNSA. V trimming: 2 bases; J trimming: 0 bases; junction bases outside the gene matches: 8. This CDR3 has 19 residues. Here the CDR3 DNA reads TGTGCCAGCAGCTTATATGGGACAGGGGGCGGAGGCTCCTACAATGAGCAGTTCTTC. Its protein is CASSLYGTGGGGSYNEQFF.

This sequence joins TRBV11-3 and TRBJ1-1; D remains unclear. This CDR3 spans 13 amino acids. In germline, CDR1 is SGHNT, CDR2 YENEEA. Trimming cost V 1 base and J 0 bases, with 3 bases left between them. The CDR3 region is CASSLAMNTEAFF. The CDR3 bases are TGTGCCAGCAGCTTAGCAATGAACACTGAAGCTTTCTTT.

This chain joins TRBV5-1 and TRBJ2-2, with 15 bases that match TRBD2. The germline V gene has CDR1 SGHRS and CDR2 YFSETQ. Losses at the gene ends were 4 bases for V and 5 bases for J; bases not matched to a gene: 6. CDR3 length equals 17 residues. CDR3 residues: CASSPGTSGRQTGELFF. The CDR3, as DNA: TGCGCCAGCAGCCCGGGGACTAGCGGGAGGCAAACCGGGGAGCTGTTTTTT.

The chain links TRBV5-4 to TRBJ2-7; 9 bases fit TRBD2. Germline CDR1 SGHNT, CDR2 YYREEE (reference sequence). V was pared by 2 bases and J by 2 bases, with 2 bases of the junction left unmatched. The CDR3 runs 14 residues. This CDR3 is CASSFGGRAYEQYF. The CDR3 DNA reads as TGTGCCAGCAGCTTCGGCGGGAGGGCCTACGAGCAGTACTTC.

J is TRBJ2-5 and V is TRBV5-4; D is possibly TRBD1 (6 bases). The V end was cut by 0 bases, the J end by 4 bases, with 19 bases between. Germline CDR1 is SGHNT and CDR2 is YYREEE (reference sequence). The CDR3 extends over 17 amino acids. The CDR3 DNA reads TGTGCCAGCAGCTTGGGTGGCAGGGGTGGGAGTAGAGAGACCCAGTACTTC. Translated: CASSLGGRGGSRETQYF.

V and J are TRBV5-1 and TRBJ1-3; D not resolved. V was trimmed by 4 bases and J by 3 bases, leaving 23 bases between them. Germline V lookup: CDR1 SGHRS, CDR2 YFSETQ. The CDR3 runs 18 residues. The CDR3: CASSREGRTGDYGNTIYF. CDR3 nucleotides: TGCGCCAGCAGCCGAGAGGGCCGCACCGGGGATTATGGAAACACCATATATTTT.

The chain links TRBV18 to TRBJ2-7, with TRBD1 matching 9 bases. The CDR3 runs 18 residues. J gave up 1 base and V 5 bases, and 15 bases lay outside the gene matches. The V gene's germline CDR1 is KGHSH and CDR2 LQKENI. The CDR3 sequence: CASSKDRGPPGRSYEQYF. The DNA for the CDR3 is TGTGCCAGCTCAAAGGACAGGGGTCCTCCAGGGCGATCCTACGAGCAGTACTTC.

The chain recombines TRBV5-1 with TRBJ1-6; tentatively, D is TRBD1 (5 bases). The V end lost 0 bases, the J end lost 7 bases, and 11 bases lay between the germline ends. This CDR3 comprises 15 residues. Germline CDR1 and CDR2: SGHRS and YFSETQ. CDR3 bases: TGCGCCAGCAGCTTGGCGGCAGGGCACAATTCACCCCTCCACTTT. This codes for CASSLAAGHNSPLHF.

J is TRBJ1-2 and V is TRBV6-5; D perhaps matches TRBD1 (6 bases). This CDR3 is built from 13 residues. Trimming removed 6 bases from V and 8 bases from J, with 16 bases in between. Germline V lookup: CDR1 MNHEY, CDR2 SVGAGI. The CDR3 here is CASRKGGAWGYTF. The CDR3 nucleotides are TGTGCCAGCAGGAAAGGGGGGGCTTGGGGCTACACCTTC.

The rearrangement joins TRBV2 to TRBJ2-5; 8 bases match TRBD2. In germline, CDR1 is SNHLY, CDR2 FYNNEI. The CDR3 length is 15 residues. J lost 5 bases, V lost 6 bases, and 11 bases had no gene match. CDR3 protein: CASRRDGGALETQYF. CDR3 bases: TGTGCCAGCAGGCGGGACGGGGGGGCCTTGGAGACCCAGTACTTC.

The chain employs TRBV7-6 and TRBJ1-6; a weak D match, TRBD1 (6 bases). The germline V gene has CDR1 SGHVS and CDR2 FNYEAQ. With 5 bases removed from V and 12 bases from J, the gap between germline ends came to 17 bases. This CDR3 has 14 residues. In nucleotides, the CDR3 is TGTGCCAGCAGCCCTGGGACATCGCCGCTACCCCTCCACTTT. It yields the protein CASSPGTSPLPLHF.

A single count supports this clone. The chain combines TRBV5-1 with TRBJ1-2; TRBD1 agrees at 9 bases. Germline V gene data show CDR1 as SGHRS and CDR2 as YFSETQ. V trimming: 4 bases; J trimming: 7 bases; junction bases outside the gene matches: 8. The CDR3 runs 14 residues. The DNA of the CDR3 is TGCGCCAGCAGCCCGCCGTCGACAGGGGGTGGCTACACCTTC. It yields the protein CASSPPSTGGGYTF.

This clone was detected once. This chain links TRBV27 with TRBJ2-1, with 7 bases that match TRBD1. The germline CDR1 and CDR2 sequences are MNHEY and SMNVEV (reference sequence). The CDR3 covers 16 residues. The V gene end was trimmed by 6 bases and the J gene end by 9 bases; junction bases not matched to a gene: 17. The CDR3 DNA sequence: TGTGCCAGCAGGACGACAGGGACCTTCCCCATCGCTGAGCAGTTCTTC. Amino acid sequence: CASRTTGTFPIAEQFF.

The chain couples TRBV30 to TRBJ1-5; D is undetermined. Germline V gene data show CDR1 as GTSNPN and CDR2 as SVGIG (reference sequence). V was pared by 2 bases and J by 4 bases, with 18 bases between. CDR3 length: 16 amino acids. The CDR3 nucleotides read TGTGCCTGGAGTAACCTGGGGTCAGGAGGTAATCAGCCCCAGCATTTT. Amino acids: CAWSNLGSGGNQPQHF.

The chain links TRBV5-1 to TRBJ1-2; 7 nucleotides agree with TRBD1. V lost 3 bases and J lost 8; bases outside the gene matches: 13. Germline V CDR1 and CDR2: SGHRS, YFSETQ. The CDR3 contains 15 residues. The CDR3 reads CASSSIITQGGGYTF. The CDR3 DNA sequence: TGCGCCAGCAGCTCGATTATAACCCAGGGGGGCGGCTACACCTTC.

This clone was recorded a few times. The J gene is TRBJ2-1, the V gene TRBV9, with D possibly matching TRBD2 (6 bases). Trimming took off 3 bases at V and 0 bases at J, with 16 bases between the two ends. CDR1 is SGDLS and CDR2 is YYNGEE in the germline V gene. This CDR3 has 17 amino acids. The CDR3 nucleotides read TGTGCCAGCAGCGCTCGGGAGTGGAGGAGCTCCTACAATGAGCAGTTCTTC. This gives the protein CASSAREWRSSYNEQFF.